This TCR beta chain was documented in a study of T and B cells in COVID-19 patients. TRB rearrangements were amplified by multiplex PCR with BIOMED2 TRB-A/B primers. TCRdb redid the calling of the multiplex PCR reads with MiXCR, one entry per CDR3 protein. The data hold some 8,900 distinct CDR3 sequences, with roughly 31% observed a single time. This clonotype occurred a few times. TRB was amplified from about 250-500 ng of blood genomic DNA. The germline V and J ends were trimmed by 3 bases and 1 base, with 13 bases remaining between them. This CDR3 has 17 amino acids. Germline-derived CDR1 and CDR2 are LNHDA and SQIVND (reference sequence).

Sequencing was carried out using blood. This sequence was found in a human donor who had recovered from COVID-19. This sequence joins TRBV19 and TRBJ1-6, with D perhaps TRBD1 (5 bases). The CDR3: CASSISSWGSYNSPLHF. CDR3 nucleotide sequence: TGTGCCAGTAGTATTTCTTCGTGGGGGTCCTATAATTCACCCCTCCACTTT.